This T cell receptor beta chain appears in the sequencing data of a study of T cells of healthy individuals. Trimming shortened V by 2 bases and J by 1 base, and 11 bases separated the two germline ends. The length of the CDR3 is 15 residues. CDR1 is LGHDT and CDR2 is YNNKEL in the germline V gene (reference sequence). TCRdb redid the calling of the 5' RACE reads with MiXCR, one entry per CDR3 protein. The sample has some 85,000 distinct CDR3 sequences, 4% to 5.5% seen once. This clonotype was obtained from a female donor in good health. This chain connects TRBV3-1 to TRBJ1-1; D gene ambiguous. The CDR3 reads CASSQRQARNTEAFF. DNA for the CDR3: TGTGCCAGCAGCCAACGGCAGGCTAGGAACACTGAAGCTTTCTTT. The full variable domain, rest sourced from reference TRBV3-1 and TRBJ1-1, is DTAVSQTPKYLVTQMGNDKSIKCEQNLGHDTMYWYKQDSKKFLKIMFSYNNKELIINETVPNRFSPKSPDKAHLNLHINSLELGDSAVYFCASSQRQARNTEAFFGQGTRLTVV.